This TCR beta chain appears in the sequencing data of a study of OX40 agonist ivuxolimab in advanced cancers. Study overall: While on treatment, patients had intravenous ivuxolimab at 0.01 to 10 mg/kg every 2 weeks. General observations from the study: CD4+ and CD8+ T cells in blood underwent clonal expansion by week 6 at 0.1 to 3.0 mg/kg. What antigens the expanded peripheral T cells recognized was never established.

The germline V gene has CDR1 LGHNA and CDR2 YSLEER. Trimming took 4 bases from V and 3 from J, leaving 18 bases between them. This CDR3 is built from 16 residues. As for this clone: Antigen specificity is unknown.

Here immunoSEQ multiplex PCR was the method, and the copy in TCRdb shows in-frame clones only, minus some. Among about 60,000 clones listed, 91% were seen once. This TCR came from an adult with an advanced solid tumor such as melanoma, head and neck, liver or kidney cancer. This sample comprised CD4+ or CD8+ T cells sorted from blood, obtained in a trial of the OX40 agonist ivuxolimab. This chain links TRBV4-3 with TRBJ1-1; D is unclear. CDR3 sequence reads: CASSPPDSRGDTEAFF. CDR3 nucleotides: TGCGCCAGCAGCCCCCCGGACTCACGAGGCGACACTGAAGCTTTCTTT.